These T cell receptor beta chains were read from a single sample in a study of blood T cell repertoires in COVID-19. Clones were sequenced by immunoSEQ multiplex PCR, and TCRdb holds only the in-frame ones, with some missing. The data hold 40,000 or so clones, with roughly 89% observed a single time. The sample was peripheral blood. Source of these receptors: a man in his fifties with active COVID-19. The conserved cysteine and the conserved F or W are not part of the CDR3 here. The order of the fields is clone size, CDR3 length, V gene, CDR3 protein. Clone size is stated in some rows and not others, as once, few, many or a class when expanded.

.	15	TRBV29-1	SVSGQLASGLNTEAF
few	12	TRBV4-2	ASSQDQGRETQY
.	13	TRBV2	ASSEVGRSAQPQH
.	14	TRBV6-6	ASSNYWGQGVSEQF
.	12	TRBV19	ASSIGPWSTEAF
few	13	TRBV4-1	ASSQDSGLAYEQY
.	14	TRBV29-1	SVEEGGALGTDTQY
.	15	TRBV7-9	ASSHPGSGRWQETQY
.	15	TRBV27	ASSLYLRAGPGNEQF
.	11	TRBV7-9	ASSLDNWNEQF